This entry lists 27 T cell receptor beta chains sequenced from one sample in a study of T cell responses to AZD1222 COVID-19 vaccine (TCRdb year 2021). The intended sense of this specimen's time point label: baseline before first vaccination. Receptor libraries were prepared by the immunoSEQ multiplex PCR assay. TCRdb took this table from immuneACCESS and kept in-frame rearrangements with V and J called. Such tables lack part of the clones; where checked against another copy, unresolved V genes explain under half of the gap, and the rest is unexplained. The sample includes 150,000 to 200,000 clones, with approximately 92% observed a single time. The ten largest make up approximately 1.4% of the sample. Specimen: peripheral blood, collected on day 0 of AZD1222 vaccination. These receptors were collected from an adult in good health.

This chain connects TRBV6-5 to TRBJ2-3; possible D gene TRBD1, 6 bases. There are 15 residues in the CDR3. Trimming removed 0 bases from V and 4 bases from J, with 11 bases in between. Germline V lookup: CDR1 MNHEY, CDR2 SVGAGI. CDR3 amino acids: CASSYSGGTADTQYF. The CDR3 DNA reads as TGTGCCAGCAGTTACTCTGGGGGCACCGCAGATACGCAGTATTTT.

This sequence joins TRBV9 and TRBJ1-2, with D unclear. Trimming cost V 0 bases and J 2 bases, with 5 bases left between them. This CDR3 is built from 13 residues. The V gene's germline CDR1 is SGDLS and CDR2 YYNGEE. Here the CDR3 reads CASSVGENYGYTF. The DNA of the CDR3 is TGTGCCAGCAGCGTAGGAGAGAACTATGGCTACACCTTC.

In DNA, the CDR3 is TGTGCCAGTAGGTGGCAGGCAATCTCTGGAAACACCATATATTTT. It specifies CASRWQAISGNTIYF. V is TRBV19 and J is TRBJ1-3, with D unresolved. The V gene lost 6 bases and the J gene lost 0 bases, with 12 bases spanning the gap. The germline CDR1 and CDR2 sequences are LNHDA and SQIVND (reference sequence). The CDR3 loop spans 15 amino acids.

V is TRBV3-1 (or the pseudogene TRBV3-2) and J is TRBJ1-3, with D uncertain. The CDR3 totals 13 residues. V was pared by 1 base and J by 7 bases, with 8 bases between. Germline loops: CDR1 LGHDT, CDR2 YNNKEL (reference sequence). The CDR3 DNA reads TGTGCCAGCAGCCAAGTGCGTGCCAACACCATATATTTT. Translating it yields CASSQVRANTIYF.

Notes on this clone: The same CDR3 can be traced to other DNA sequences in this sample. CDR3 loop: CASSSQGGTEAFF. CDR3 DNA: TGTGCCAGCAGCTCCCAAGGGGGAACTGAAGCTTTCTTT. The chain is built from TRBV7-3 and TRBJ1-1; D might be TRBD1 (6 bases). Germline V gives CDR1 SGHTA, CDR2 FQGTGA. Trimming left V 4 bases short and J 5 bases short, with 11 bases between. This CDR3 region has 13 residues.

The chain recombines TRBV6-5 with TRBJ2-6; 9 bases map to TRBD1. After removal of 2 bases from V and 2 bases from J, the junction contained 1 base not matched to a gene. The CDR3 is made up of 16 amino acids. Germline loops: CDR1 MNHEY, CDR2 SVGAGI. CDR3 protein: CASSYRTGAGANVLTF. DNA for the CDR3: TGTGCCAGCAGTTACAGGACAGGGGCTGGGGCCAACGTCCTGACTTTC.

The gene calls are TRBV4-2 and TRBJ2-7, with D perhaps TRBD2 (5 bases). This CDR3 contains 17 residues. V gave up 0 bases and J gave up 7 bases, with 22 bases separating them. Per germline, CDR1 LGHNA and CDR2 YNFKEQ. CDR3 DNA sequence: TGTGCCAGCAGCCAAGAAGGCTTGGCGAACACGGGAAGGGAGCAGTACTTC. It translates to CASSQEGLANTGREQYF.

The gene calls are TRBV24-1 and TRBJ1-1; possibly TRBD1 for D (6 bases). Trimming removed 7 bases from V and 2 bases from J, with 16 bases in between. The CDR3 spans 15 residues. The V gene's germline CDR1 is KGHDR and CDR2 SFDVKD. CDR3 bases: TGTGCCACCAGATCAGGGAGCGGGACAAACACTGAAGCTTTCTTT. Translating it yields CATRSGSGTNTEAFF.

The chain links TRBV14 to TRBJ1-2, with D unclear. Germline-derived CDR1 and CDR2 are SGHDN and FVKESK. V was cut by 4 bases and J by 0 bases, with 3 bases left in between. The CDR3 runs to 12 residues. CDR3 nucleotide sequence: TGTGCCAGCAGCCGAGCTAACTATGGCTACACCTTC. This gives the protein CASSRANYGYTF.

This clone was detected once. The rearrangement uses TRBV18 and TRBJ1-5; D not certain. CDR1 is KGHSH, CDR2 LQKENI, per germline. The CDR3 is made up of 15 amino acids. V gave up 1 base and J gave up 5 bases, with 12 bases separating them. The CDR3 DNA reads as TGTGCCAGCTCACCACTGGGAGTGAACGATCAGCCCCAGCATTTT. Its translation is CASSPLGVNDQPQHF.

This chain links TRBV5-4 with TRBJ1-1; 7 nucleotides align to TRBD1. This CDR3 has 15 amino acids. Germline V lookup: CDR1 SGHNT, CDR2 YYREEE (reference sequence). V lost 4 bases, J lost 4 bases, and 10 bases stayed unmatched. The DNA for the CDR3 is TGTGCCAGCAGCGCACCGGGACAGCATTTCACTGAAGCTTTCTTT. Encoded protein: CASSAPGQHFTEAFF.

The chain has TRBV2 and TRBJ1-3, with a tentative D call TRBD1 (5 bases). The germline gives CDR1 SNHLY, CDR2 FYNNEI. V was pared by 4 bases and J by 3 bases, with 13 bases between. This CDR3 has 15 residues. CDR3 sequence reads: CASSGPGQVGNTIYF. CDR3 sequence (DNA): TGTGCCAGCAGTGGCCCGGGGCAGGTTGGAAACACCATATATTTT.

V gene TRBV18 combines with J gene TRBJ1-3; 8 nucleotides line up with TRBD1. Germline lookup yields CDR1 KGHSH and CDR2 LQKENI. Unmatched junction bases numbered 9, after V lost 5 bases and J lost 3 bases. This CDR3 spans 16 amino acids. CDR3: CASSSLFDRGGNTIYF. CDR3 DNA sequence: TGTGCCAGCTCATCCCTATTCGACAGGGGTGGAAACACCATATATTTT.

This clone has just a few counts. The chain joins TRBV3-1 (or the pseudogene TRBV3-2) to TRBJ2-4; no reliable D call. V was clipped by 2 bases and J by 9 bases, with 8 bases between them. The germline CDR1 and CDR2 sequences are LGHDT and YNNKEL (reference sequence). The CDR3 loop spans 12 amino acids. CDR3 nucleotides: TGTGCCAGCAGCCAATACCCCAGCATTCAGTACTTC. Translation gives CASSQYPSIQYF.

This rearrangement joins TRBV5-1 to TRBJ2-5, with 7 bases aligning to TRBD2. The CDR3 has 17 residues. Germline CDR1 and CDR2: SGHRS and YFSETQ. V was pared by 3 bases and J by 5 bases, with 16 bases of the junction left unmatched. The CDR3 protein is CASSSTLFRTSSETQYF. The DNA for the CDR3 is TGCGCCAGCAGCTCCACGCTTTTTAGGACTAGTTCTGAGACCCAGTACTTC. The variable domain in full, completed from reference TRBV5-1 and TRBJ2-5, reads KAGVTQTPRYLIKTRGQQVTLSCSPISGHRSVSWYQQTPGQGLQFLFEYFSETQRNKGNFPGRFSGRQFSNSRSEMNVSTLELGDSALYLCASSSTLFRTSSETQYFGPGTRLLVL.

The chain uses TRBV6-6 and TRBJ2-7; 11 bases fit TRBD1. Per the germline V gene, CDR1 is MNHNY and CDR2 is SVGAGI (reference sequence). Losses at the gene ends were 7 bases for V and 6 bases for J; bases not matched to a gene: 11. The CDR3 runs 15 residues. CDR3 bases: TGTGCCAGCATCGACCGGGACAGGGGGTCTGGCGAGCAGTACTTC. The encoded protein is CASIDRDRGSGEQYF.

The chain has TRBV7-9 and TRBJ2-6, with D unclear. Trimming pared 0 bases from V and 1 base from J, leaving 4 bases between. The CDR3 spans 15 residues. The germline V gene has CDR1 SEHNR and CDR2 FQNEAQ (reference sequence). CDR3 DNA sequence: TGTGCCAGCAGCTTAGCGGGTTCTGGGGCCAACGTCCTGACTTTC. Residues: CASSLAGSGANVLTF.

The chain uses TRBV7-2 and TRBJ2-7; 12 nucleotides line up with TRBD2. V trimming: 1 base; J trimming: 2 bases; junction bases outside the gene matches: 3. The CDR3 length is 16 residues. CDR1 and CDR2 from the germline V gene are SGHTA and FQGNSA. For the CDR3, the DNA is TGTGCCAGCAGCTTAGGCGGACTAGCGGGGCCCTACGAGCAGTACTTC. As protein: CASSLGGLAGPYEQYF.

With regard to this clone: Distinct nucleotide sequences in the sample also encode this CDR3. The chain recombines TRBV4-1 with TRBJ1-1, with D maybe TRBD1 (6 bases). Between the trimmed V and J ends, which lost 0 bases and 0 bases, there was a span of 8 bases. Germline V CDR1 and CDR2: MGHRA, YSYEKL. CDR3 length equals 15 residues. The DNA for the CDR3 is TGCGCCAGCAGCCAAGAGGGGGCCCTGAACACTGAAGCTTTCTTT. This translates into CASSQEGALNTEAFF.

The chain combines TRBV28 with TRBJ1-6; weak D call: TRBD1 (5 bases). Trimming cost V 8 bases and J 11 bases, with 13 bases left between them. Per the germline V gene, CDR1 is MDHEN and CDR2 is SYDVKM. The CDR3 extends over 12 amino acids. The DNA for the CDR3 is TGTGCCAGCCGGCCCCCGGGGGCACCCCTCCACTTT. It codes for CASRPPGAPLHF.

The V call is TRBV10-3, the J call TRBJ2-2; 12 bases fit TRBD1. The V gene end was trimmed by 10 bases and the J gene end by 7 bases; junction bases not matched to a gene: 10. This CDR3 spans 15 amino acids. Germline V gene sequence: CDR1 ENHRY, CDR2 SYGVKD. The CDR3 protein is CATVPGQGAGGELFF. The CDR3 bases are TGTGCCACCGTCCCGGGACAGGGGGCTGGCGGGGAGCTGTTTTTT.

CDR3 amino acids: CASRELHRGISGNTIYF. Written as DNA, the CDR3 is TGTGCCAGCAGAGAACTTCACCGGGGGATCTCTGGAAACACCATATATTTT. The chain is built from TRBV6-1 and TRBJ1-3; perhaps TRBD1 as D (5 bases). Trimming stripped 6 bases from V and 0 bases from J, with 18 bases between. Germline-derived CDR1 and CDR2 are MNHNS and SASEGT. CDR3 length: 17 amino acids.

V gene TRBV6-1 combines with J gene TRBJ1-5; D possibly corresponds to TRBD1 (6 bases). Germline loops: CDR1 MNHNS, CDR2 SASEGT. V was shortened by 2 bases and J by 2 bases, with 10 bases between the two germline ends. This CDR3 comprises 15 residues. CDR3 in DNA: TGTGCCAGCAGTGAAACAGCAGGGGGCAATCAGCCCCAGCATTTT. Translation gives CASSETAGGNQPQHF.

The chain carries TRBV24-1 and TRBJ2-2, with D possibly being TRBD1 (6 bases). This CDR3 has 14 residues. Trimming left V 5 bases short and J 4 bases short, with 10 bases between. Germline V lookup: CDR1 KGHDR, CDR2 SFDVKD. The CDR3 DNA reads as TGTGCCACCAGTGGGGACACTATCACCGGGGAGCTGTTTTTT. It specifies CATSGDTITGELFF.

This chain uses TRBV4-1 with TRBJ2-2; no reliable D call. CDR1 and CDR2 from the germline V gene are MGHRA and YSYEKL. The V gene lost 1 base and the J gene lost 0 bases, with 6 bases spanning the gap. The CDR3 sequence is 15 residues long. The CDR3 coding sequence is TGCGCCAGCAGCCAAGTGGCCACGAACACCGGGGAGCTGTTTTTT. It codes for CASSQVATNTGELFF.

The V gene is TRBV19, the J gene TRBJ1-5, with a tentative D call TRBD1 (6 bases). This CDR3 contains 13 residues. The germline V gene encodes CDR1 LNHDA and CDR2 SQIVND (reference sequence). V shed 8 bases and J shed 6 bases, with 14 bases lying between them. CDR3 amino acids: CASLGGQGQPQHF. In DNA, the CDR3 is TGTGCCAGTTTAGGGGGGCAGGGTCAGCCCCAGCATTTT.

The gene calls are TRBV18 and TRBJ2-7; tentative D call: TRBD1 (5 bases). Trimming pared 2 bases from V and 3 bases from J, leaving 14 bases between. This CDR3 is built from 15 residues. The germline V gene has CDR1 KGHSH and CDR2 LQKENI. The CDR3 nucleotides are TGTGCCAGCTCACCATCGACAGCCTCACTCTACGAGCAGTACTTC. This encodes CASSPSTASLYEQYF.